Listed below are T cell receptor beta chains from one sample, sequenced in a study of T cell responses to AZD1222 COVID-19 vaccine. Method: immunoSEQ multiplex PCR; TCRdb's copy keeps in-frame clones and lacks some. The repertoire holds 75,000 to 100,000 clones, with roughly 88% as singletons. The sample here was peripheral blood, taken on day 0 of AZD1222 vaccination. These receptors originate from an adult in good health. Both conserved end residues are part of each CDR3. The order of the fields is D gene, V gene, J gene, CDR3 DNA, CDR3 protein. D genes are given only for firm matches.

-,TRBV7-8,TRBJ2-7,TGTGCCAGCAGCTTTGCGAAGAGCTCCTACGAGCAGTACTTC,CASSFAKSSYEQYF
TRBD2,TRBV5-1,TRBJ2-7,TGCGCCAGCAGCTTTACTAGCGGTGCGACCTACGAGCAGTACTTC,CASSFTSGATYEQYF
-,TRBV11-2,TRBJ1-1,TGTGCCAGCAGCTTAGACACTGAAGCTTTCTTT,CASSLDTEAFF
-,TRBV28,TRBJ2-3,TGTGCCAGCAGTTATGGACAGAGCCGCGATACGCAGTATTTT,CASSYGQSRDTQYF
-,TRBV4-1,TRBJ2-7,TGCGCCAGCAGCCCTATGCGGAGCGGCACCTCTTCCTACGAGCAGTACTTC,CASSPMRSGTSSYEQYF
TRBD2,TRBV12-3/TRBV12-4,TRBJ2-7,TGTGCCAGCAGGGCGACTAGCATCTACGAGCAGTACTTC,CASRATSIYEQYF
TRBD1,TRBV29-1,TRBJ1-1,TGCAGCGTCCCCAATATGGACAGGGGGAACACTGAAGCTTTCTTT,CSVPNMDRGNTEAFF
-,TRBV2,TRBJ2-2,TGTGCCAGCAAGGAGAGCTTAAATTATAACACCGGGGAGCTGTTTTTT,CASKESLNYNTGELFF
-,TRBV25-1,TRBJ1-2,TGTGCCAGCAGTGAATCCCCAGAAAACTACCTCTATGGCTACACCTTC,CASSESPENYLYGYTF
-,TRBV6-5,TRBJ1-5,TGTGCCAGCAGTCTAAGGGTGAGCAATCAGCCCCAGCATTTT,CASSLRVSNQPQHF